Given below is one T cell receptor beta chain in context. Its antigen remains unknown. This sample is drawn from a study of cytomegalovirus exposure and HLA in healthy donors. With 60 Vbeta and 13 Jbeta primers, the PCR was carried out. The repertoire was sequenced with immunoSEQ multiplex PCR; TCRdb's copy has only in-frame clones and lacks some. The sample has 80,000 to 130,000 clones; approximately 70% are singletons. The CDR3 is made up of 14 amino acids. Trimming cost V 7 bases and J 3 bases, with 16 bases left between them. Germline CDR1 reads MDHEN; CDR2 reads SYDVKM. Study-wide findings and caveats: Earlier results showed most TCR beta V segments being productive about 87% or about 30% of the time.

Sequencing used PBMCs. This chain uses TRBV28 with TRBJ2-7; D might be TRBD1 (6 bases). The receptor was derived from a woman aged 18 to 35 in good health and CMV-seropositive. CDR3 in amino acids: CASIQDRPIYEQYF. CDR3 nucleotides: TGTGCCAGCATCCAGGACAGACCAATCTACGAGCAGTACTTC. Together with reference TRBV28 and TRBJ2-7, the CDR3 gives the full variable domain: DVKVTQSSRYLVKRTGEKVFLECVQDMDHENMFWYRQDPGLGLRLIYFSYDVKMKEKGDIPEGYSVSREKKERFSLILESASTNQTSMYLCASIQDRPIYEQYFGPGTRLTVT.